The present T cell receptor beta chain was sequenced within a study of T cells in Graves' hyperthyroidism and ophthalmopathy. Trimming took 0 bases from V and 2 from J, leaving 13 bases between them. This CDR3 region has 15 residues. CDR1 and CDR2 from the germline V gene are SQVTM and ANQGSEA. As to this clonotype: No conserved phenylalanine or tryptophan is present at the end of the CDR3, so a read error is the likely explanation.

The investigators amplified TCR beta CDR3 regions from RNA transcripts. In the first-round RT-PCR of the TCR CDR3, the HTBI primer set was used. TCRdb re-derived calls from the multiplex PCR reads in MiXCR, one entry per CDR3 protein. The sample holds hundreds of thousands of distinct CDR3 sequences; about two fifths are singletons and the top ten take 7.5% to 9.5%. This TCR was recovered from a young man with Graves' hyperthyroidism. Sequencing was carried out using blood. The chain couples TRBV29-1 to TRBJ2-5; no clear D. CDR3 loop: CSVEDAGWPQETQYL. CDR3 bases: TGCAGCGTTGAAGACGCAGGATGGCCACAAGAGACCCAGTACCTC.